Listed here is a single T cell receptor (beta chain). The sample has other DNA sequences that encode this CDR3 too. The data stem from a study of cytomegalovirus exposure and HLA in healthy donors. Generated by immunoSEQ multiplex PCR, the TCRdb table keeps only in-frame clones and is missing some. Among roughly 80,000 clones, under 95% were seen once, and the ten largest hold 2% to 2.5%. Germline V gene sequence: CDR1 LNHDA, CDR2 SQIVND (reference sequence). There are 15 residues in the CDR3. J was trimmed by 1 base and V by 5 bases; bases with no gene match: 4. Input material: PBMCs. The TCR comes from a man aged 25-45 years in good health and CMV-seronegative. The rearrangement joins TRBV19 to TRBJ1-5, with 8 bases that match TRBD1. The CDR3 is CASSPGQGSNQPQHF. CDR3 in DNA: TGTGCCAGTAGTCCTGGACAGGGAAGCAATCAGCCCCAGCATTTT. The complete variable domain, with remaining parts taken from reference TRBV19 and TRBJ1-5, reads DGGITQSPKYLFRKEGQNVTLSCEQNLNHDAMYWYRQDPGQGLRLIYYSQIVNDFQKGDIAEGYSVSREKKESFPLTVTSAQKNPTAFYLCASSPGQGSNQPQHFGDGTRLSIL.